A selection of T cell receptor beta chains follows, all from one sample in a study of blood T cell repertoires in COVID-19. Generated by immunoSEQ multiplex PCR, the TCRdb table keeps only in-frame clones and is missing some. The table has 50,000 to 65,000 clones, 75% to 90% seen once. Sequenced: peripheral blood. Receptors were obtained from a human donor in a cohort sampled during active COVID-19. Both conserved end residues are part of each CDR3. Each record gives: CDR3 DNA, CDR3 protein, clone size, V gene, J gene, D gene. D genes are given only for firm matches. Rows may omit the clone size; those that give it use once, few, many or a size class.

CDR3 DNA: TGTGCCAGCAGTTTCCAAGCGGGGGCCTACAATGAGCAGTTCTTC
CDR3 protein: CASSFQAGAYNEQFF
clone size: NA
V gene: TRBV27
J gene: TRBJ2-1
D gene: TRBD2

CDR3 DNA: TGTGCCAGCTCACCAGGGACTGATGGAAACACCATATATTTT
CDR3 protein: CASSPGTDGNTIYF
clone size: NA
V gene: TRBV18
J gene: TRBJ1-3
D gene: NA

CDR3 DNA: TGTGCCACCAGTGTCAGGGGCGATGAGCAGTTCTTC
CDR3 protein: CATSVRGDEQFF
clone size: NA
V gene: TRBV24-1
J gene: TRBJ2-1
D gene: NA

CDR3 DNA: TGTGCTAGCAGCTTATTAGCCGGGACAGGGCCCGGGGAGCTGTTTTTT
CDR3 protein: CASSLLAGTGPGELFF
clone size: NA
V gene: TRBV7-7
J gene: TRBJ2-2
D gene: TRBD1

CDR3 DNA: TGTGCCAGCAGCTTAGCGGGAAACACTGAAGCTTTCTTT
CDR3 protein: CASSLAGNTEAFF
clone size: NA
V gene: TRBV11-2
J gene: TRBJ1-1
D gene: NA

CDR3 DNA: TGTGCCAGCAGCCCCCCAGGGGTGGGCAAAAACATTCAGTACTTC
CDR3 protein: CASSPPGVGKNIQYF
clone size: once
V gene: TRBV3-1/TRBV3-2
J gene: TRBJ2-4
D gene: NA

CDR3 DNA: TGCAGTGCTGCAGGGAGGGAGACCCAGTACTTC
CDR3 protein: CSAAGRETQYF
clone size: NA
V gene: TRBV20-1
J gene: TRBJ2-5
D gene: NA

CDR3 DNA: TGTGCCAGCAGGCCCCTGACTAGCGGGAGCCCCTACGAGCAGTACTTC
CDR3 protein: CASRPLTSGSPYEQYF
clone size: few
V gene: TRBV7-6
J gene: TRBJ2-7
D gene: TRBD2

CDR3 DNA: TGCAGTGCTAGTTTTCCCAGGGGGTACGCTGAAGCTTTCTTT
CDR3 protein: CSASFPRGYAEAFF
clone size: NA
V gene: TRBV20-1
J gene: TRBJ1-1
D gene: TRBD1

CDR3 DNA: TGTGCCAGCAGCAAGCGGGACATCTATGGCTACACCTTC
CDR3 protein: CASSKRDIYGYTF
clone size: NA
V gene: TRBV7-2
J gene: TRBJ1-2
D gene: NA

CDR3 DNA: TGTGCCTGGAGTGGGGGGACAGGGAGGGGCACTGAAGCTTTCTTT
CDR3 protein: CAWSGGTGRGTEAFF
clone size: NA
V gene: TRBV30
J gene: TRBJ1-1
D gene: TRBD1

CDR3 DNA: TGTGCCTGGAGTAGGACATCTAACTATGGCTACACCTTC
CDR3 protein: CAWSRTSNYGYTF
clone size: NA
V gene: TRBV30
J gene: TRBJ1-2
D gene: NA

CDR3 DNA: TGTGCCAGCAGCCAAGTTGGCAGGGATCAGCCCCAGCATTTT
CDR3 protein: CASSQVGRDQPQHF
clone size: NA
V gene: TRBV3-1/TRBV3-2
J gene: TRBJ1-5
D gene: NA

CDR3 DNA: TGTGCCTGGAGGCTCCCCGGGACTTCAAACACTGAAGCTTTCTTT
CDR3 protein: CAWRLPGTSNTEAFF
clone size: NA
V gene: TRBV30
J gene: TRBJ1-1
D gene: NA

CDR3 DNA: TGTGCCAGCAGCGTTACAGGTGGCTACACCTTC
CDR3 protein: CASSVTGGYTF
clone size: medium-sized
V gene: TRBV5-4
J gene: TRBJ1-2
D gene: NA

CDR3 DNA: TGTGCCAGCAGTGTGCAGGGGAGAGGGACAGATACGCAGTATTTT
CDR3 protein: CASSVQGRGTDTQYF
clone size: NA
V gene: TRBV2
J gene: TRBJ2-3
D gene: NA

CDR3 DNA: TGCGCCAGCAGCTCGGAGCCTAGCGGGAGGGCCCCCAATGAGCAGTTCTTC
CDR3 protein: CASSSEPSGRAPNEQFF
clone size: NA
V gene: TRBV5-1
J gene: TRBJ2-1
D gene: TRBD2

CDR3 DNA: TGTGCCACCAGTGACGCCGGACAAAACCTCGGCGAGACCCAGTACTTC
CDR3 protein: CATSDAGQNLGETQYF
clone size: NA
V gene: TRBV24-1
J gene: TRBJ2-5
D gene: NA

CDR3 DNA: TGTGCCAGCAGTGAATCAAGGGGGCCCAATCAGCCCCAGCATTTT
CDR3 protein: CASSESRGPNQPQHF
clone size: NA
V gene: TRBV25-1
J gene: TRBJ1-5
D gene: TRBD1

CDR3 DNA: TGTGCCAGCAGTGAAGAGGGGATGGGGGGAGAAAAACTGTTTTTT
CDR3 protein: CASSEEGMGGEKLFF
clone size: NA
V gene: TRBV6-1
J gene: TRBJ1-4
D gene: NA

CDR3 DNA: TGTGCCACCAGCAAACTAGCGGGGGGGTTGGATACGCAGTATTTT
CDR3 protein: CATSKLAGGLDTQYF
clone size: NA
V gene: TRBV24-1
J gene: TRBJ2-3
D gene: TRBD2

CDR3 DNA: TGTGCCAGTAGTACCAGCGGGAGCTACGAGCAGTACTTC
CDR3 protein: CASSTSGSYEQYF
clone size: NA
V gene: TRBV19
J gene: TRBJ2-7
D gene: TRBD2

CDR3 DNA: TGTGCCAGCAGCACAGGGGACACCGGGGAGCTGTTTTTT
CDR3 protein: CASSTGDTGELFF
clone size: few
V gene: TRBV9
J gene: TRBJ2-2
D gene: TRBD1

CDR3 DNA: TGTGCCAGCAAATCCGAGGGCACAGATACGCAGTATTTT
CDR3 protein: CASKSEGTDTQYF
clone size: NA
V gene: TRBV7-9
J gene: TRBJ2-3
D gene: NA

CDR3 DNA: TGCAGCGTTGGACAGGGGTCCTCCGGCTACACCTTC
CDR3 protein: CSVGQGSSGYTF
clone size: NA
V gene: TRBV29-1
J gene: TRBJ1-2
D gene: TRBD1

CDR3 DNA: TGTGCCACCAACTCGGCACAGCAAGAGACCCAGTACTTC
CDR3 protein: CATNSAQQETQYF
clone size: NA
V gene: TRBV28
J gene: TRBJ2-5
D gene: NA

CDR3 DNA: TGTGCCAGCGGCGCAGCGACAGGGGTGGCTTTCTTT
CDR3 protein: CASGAATGVAFF
clone size: NA
V gene: TRBV6-5
J gene: TRBJ1-1
D gene: TRBD1

CDR3 DNA: TGTGCCAGCAGCACCTCGAGCACAGACCGTGGCTACACCTTC
CDR3 protein: CASSTSSTDRGYTF
clone size: NA
V gene: TRBV7-2
J gene: TRBJ1-2
D gene: NA